The 26 T cell receptor beta chains below all came from one sample that was sequenced in a study of T cell clones after liver transplantation (dated by TCRdb to about 2019). Libraries were built with the immunoSEQ multiplex PCR assay. TCRdb took over this immuneACCESS table, retaining in-frame rearrangements with V and J assigned. Such tables are incomplete; in checked studies, under half of the missing clones stem from an unresolved V gene, and the remainder is unexplained. This sample is represented by about 99,000 clones; about 86% of them were singletons. Approximately 3% of the sample goes to the ten largest clones. Sequenced material: CD4+ T cells from blood, taken approximately 4 years after liver transplant. The receptors here all came from a human patient who received a liver transplant. After a transplant, certain T cells may trace back to the graft donor.

The V and J genes are TRBV9 and TRBJ1-3; D is unresolved. Germline-derived CDR1 and CDR2 are SGDLS and YYNGEE. Trimming left V 4 bases short and J 0 bases short, with 2 bases between. The CDR3 length is 12 residues. CDR3 region: CASSHSGNTIYF. As DNA, the CDR3 is TGTGCCAGCAGCCACTCTGGAAACACCATATATTTT.

The chain couples TRBV7-2 to TRBJ2-7, with D uncertain. V was pared by 5 bases and J by 0 bases, with 11 bases between. Germline V CDR1 and CDR2: SGHTA, FQGNSA. This CDR3 has 14 amino acids. CDR3 residues: CASSRTYSSYEQYF. DNA of the CDR3: TGTGCCAGCAGCCGGACGTACAGCTCCTACGAGCAGTACTTC.

The CDR3: CASSMLYNEQFF. The CDR3, as DNA: TGTGCCAGTAGTATGCTATACAATGAGCAGTTCTTC. The chain links TRBV19 to TRBJ2-1; D remains unclear. Trimming took 3 bases from V and 4 from J, leaving 4 bases between them. Germline CDR1 is LNHDA and CDR2 is SQIVND (reference sequence). This CDR3 has 12 amino acids.

The chain links TRBV28 to TRBJ1-1, with D tentatively TRBD1 (6 bases). Germline assignment: CDR1 MDHEN and CDR2 SYDVKM. Between the trimmed V and J ends, which lost 5 bases and 3 bases, there was a span of 25 bases. This CDR3 contains 18 residues. DNA of the CDR3: TGTGCCAGCAGTCCGTCTTACAGGGTCTCTAGGGGTGACACTGAAGCTTTCTTT. Its protein is CASSPSYRVSRGDTEAFF. Together with reference TRBV28 and TRBJ1-1, the CDR3 gives the full variable domain: DVKVTQSSRYLVKRTGEKVFLECVQDMDHENMFWYRQDPGLGLRLIYFSYDVKMKEKGDIPEGYSVSREKKERFSLILESASTNQTSMYLCASSPSYRVSRGDTEAFFGQGTRLTVV.

The V call is TRBV7-2, the J call TRBJ2-3; D remains unclear. Trimming removed 3 bases at V and 0 bases at J, with 10 bases between. This CDR3 contains 15 residues. Germline loops: CDR1 SGHTA, CDR2 FQGNSA. CDR3 sequence: CASSLRLGSTDTQYF. The CDR3 bases are TGTGCCAGCAGCTTGAGACTGGGGAGCACAGATACGCAGTATTTT.

The chain couples TRBV5-4 to TRBJ1-1; maybe TRBD1 (5 bases). CDR1 and CDR2 from the germline V gene are SGHNT and YYREEE (reference sequence). The CDR3 consists of 14 residues. V was shortened by 2 bases and J by 1 base, with 9 bases between the two germline ends. The CDR3 spells CASSFGRANTEAFF. The CDR3 region has the DNA TGTGCCAGCAGCTTCGGCAGGGCGAACACTGAAGCTTTCTTT.

The J gene is TRBJ2-1, the V gene TRBV27; 13 bases fit TRBD2. With V trimmed by 2 bases and J by 8 bases, 9 bases remained unmatched. The CDR3 sequence is 17 residues long. Per the germline V gene, CDR1 is MNHEY and CDR2 is SMNVEV (reference sequence). The CDR3 sequence is CASSLRQTSGRADEQFF. CDR3 in DNA: TGTGCCAGCAGTTTACGACAAACTAGCGGGAGGGCTGATGAGCAGTTCTTC.

The gene calls are TRBV6-6 and TRBJ1-2; D might be TRBD1 (5 bases). The CDR3 runs to 14 residues. The V end was cut by 4 bases, the J end by 8 bases, with 17 bases between. The germline CDR1 and CDR2 sequences are MNHNY and SVGAGI (reference sequence). CDR3 nucleotide sequence: TGTGCCAGCAGTTTCCAGGGATTAATGGGGGGCTACACCTTC. It is translated as CASSFQGLMGGYTF.

This chain joins TRBV14 and TRBJ1-1; D call uncertain. CDR3 length: 15 residues. In germline, CDR1 is SGHDN, CDR2 FVKESK. V was trimmed by 4 bases and J by 0 bases, leaving 12 bases between them. In DNA, the CDR3 is TGTGCCAGCAGCCGATTCGGGCCCATGAACACTGAAGCTTTCTTT. This sequence encodes CASSRFGPMNTEAFF.

This chain joins TRBV28 and TRBJ1-2; D is ambiguous. CDR1 is MDHEN, CDR2 SYDVKM, per germline. There are 12 residues in the CDR3. V lost 5 bases, J lost 8 bases, and 12 bases lay in between. CDR3 nucleotide sequence: TGTGCCAGCAGTCCGCCAGGAAGAGGCTACACCTTC. This encodes CASSPPGRGYTF.

This chain's CDR3 is CASSRFGLAGGLGNEQFF. CDR3 DNA: TGCGCCAGCAGCAGATTTGGACTAGCGGGAGGATTAGGCAATGAGCAGTTCTTC. V and J are TRBV5-1 and TRBJ2-1; 14 nucleotides match TRBD2. This CDR3 has 18 amino acids. Germline V CDR1 and CDR2: SGHRS, YFSETQ. V trimming: 4 bases; J trimming: 6 bases; junction bases outside the gene matches: 12.

The chain links TRBV9 to TRBJ1-2, with D possibly being TRBD1 (5 bases). Germline V gene sequence: CDR1 SGDLS, CDR2 YYNGEE. The V end lost 4 bases, the J end lost 1 base, and 17 bases lay between the germline ends. The CDR3 covers 16 residues. CDR3 loop: CASSPGGARDNYGYTF. For the CDR3, the DNA is TGTGCCAGCAGCCCCGGAGGGGCCAGGGATAACTATGGCTACACCTTC.

The chain employs TRBV30 and TRBJ2-6; D gene ambiguous. The V and J ends lost 1 base and 0 bases respectively, with 10 bases between them. This CDR3 is built from 16 residues. The V gene's germline CDR1 is GTSNPN and CDR2 SVGIG (reference sequence). In DNA, the CDR3 is TGTGCCTGGAGTGACTACCGGAGCTCTGGGGCCAACGTCCTGACTTTC. Amino acid sequence: CAWSDYRSSGANVLTF.

This clone was detected only a few times. The chain uses TRBV6-4 and TRBJ2-7, with D perhaps TRBD2 (6 bases). With 3 bases removed from V and 6 bases from J, the gap between germline ends came to 6 bases. The germline CDR1 and CDR2 sequences are MRHNA and SNTAGT. The CDR3 has 11 residues. The CDR3 DNA is TGTGCCAGCAGTGAGGGGGGCGAGCAGTACTTC. Protein: CASSEGGEQYF.

This clone was counted once. The V call is TRBV7-2, the J call TRBJ1-4; D not resolved. The germline V and J ends were trimmed by 5 bases and 5 bases, with 18 bases remaining between them. The CDR3 has 16 amino acids. CDR1 and CDR2 from the germline V gene are SGHTA and FQGNSA. CDR3 sequence: CASSPEKDGRNEKLFF. In DNA form, the CDR3 reads TGTGCCAGCAGCCCAGAGAAAGACGGGCGGAATGAAAAACTGTTTTTT.

The chain joins TRBV15 to TRBJ1-4; the match to TRBD1 covers 7 bases. Per the germline V gene, CDR1 is LNHNV and CDR2 is YYDKDF (reference sequence). The CDR3 spans 15 residues. Germline trimming cut 1 base from V and 3 bases from J; bases unmatched to any gene: 2. Here the CDR3 DNA reads TGTGCCACCAGCAGAGGGGACAGCTCTAATGAAAAACTGTTTTTT. This translates into CATSRGDSSNEKLFF.

The chain joins TRBV15 to TRBJ2-3; 13 bases match TRBD2. With 2 bases clipped from V and 7 bases from J, the junction kept 6 bases outside the gene matches. CDR3 length: 16 amino acids. The germline V gene encodes CDR1 LNHNV and CDR2 YYDKDF (reference sequence). In nucleotides, the CDR3 is TGTGCCACCAGCAGACCCGGGACTAGCGGGAAGAATACGCAGTATTTT. It yields the protein CATSRPGTSGKNTQYF. The variable domain in full, completed from reference TRBV15 and TRBJ2-3, reads DAMVIQNPRYQVTQFGKPVTLSCSQTLNHNVMYWYQQKSSQAPKLLFHYYDKDFNNEADTPDNFQSRRPNTSFCFLDIRSPGLGDTAMYLCATSRPGTSGKNTQYFGPGTRLTVL.

The chain is built from TRBV5-6 and TRBJ1-4, with 7 bases aligning to TRBD1. J gave up 7 bases and V 4 bases, and 7 bases lay outside the gene matches. Germline-derived CDR1 and CDR2 are SGHDT and YYEEEE. The CDR3 has 14 residues. CDR3: CASSPGQTGEKLFF. The CDR3 DNA sequence: TGTGCCAGCAGCCCGGGACAGACGGGTGAAAAACTGTTTTTT.

This chain uses TRBV19 with TRBJ2-5, with a weak D call TRBD2 (5 bases). Germline CDR1 is LNHDA and CDR2 is SQIVND (reference sequence). This CDR3 region has 15 residues. V lost 5 bases to trimming and J lost 5 bases, with 18 bases between them. The CDR3 region is CASSDVSAGMETQYF. The CDR3 DNA is TGTGCCAGTAGTGACGTGTCGGCGGGTATGGAGACCCAGTACTTC. Drawing the rest from reference TRBV19 and TRBJ2-5, the complete variable domain is DGGITQSPKYLFRKEGQNVTLSCEQNLNHDAMYWYRQDPGQGLRLIYYSQIVNDFQKGDIAEGYSVSREKKESFPLTVTSAQKNPTAFYLCASSDVSAGMETQYFGPGTRLLVL.

This clone has more than one count but fewer than ten. The V gene is TRBV4-1, the J gene TRBJ1-2; unclear D gene. CDR1 is MGHRA, CDR2 YSYEKL, per germline. V was pared by 1 base and J by 0 bases, with 9 bases between. The CDR3 length is 15 residues. CDR3 protein: CASSQVPLANYGYTF. In DNA, the CDR3 is TGCGCCAGCAGCCAAGTCCCGCTAGCTAACTATGGCTACACCTTC.

V usage is TRBV6-1 and J usage is TRBJ1-4; D is undetermined. Trimming removed 6 bases at V and 4 bases at J, with 15 bases between. In germline, CDR1 is MNHNS, CDR2 SASEGT. CDR3 size: 15 residues. The CDR3: CASRPRTANNEKLFF. The CDR3 nucleotides are TGTGCCAGCAGACCCAGGACGGCTAATAATGAAAAACTGTTTTTT.

The chain employs TRBV28 and TRBJ2-7, with a possible D match to TRBD1 (5 bases). The CDR3 loop spans 15 amino acids. The V end lost 3 bases, the J end lost 4 bases, and 16 bases lay between the germline ends. Germline V lookup: CDR1 MDHEN, CDR2 SYDVKM. The CDR3 bases are TGTGCCAGCAGTTTCTTCCGGCAGGGATGGTACGAGCAGTACTTC. Translation gives CASSFFRQGWYEQYF.

The rearrangement uses TRBV5-1 and TRBJ2-7; TRBD2 aligns across 7 bases. This CDR3 spans 17 amino acids. Germline values: CDR1 SGHRS, CDR2 YFSETQ. V shed 0 bases, J shed 5 bases, and the junction held 14 bases outside the gene matches. The CDR3 DNA reads TGCGCCAGCAGCTTGGCTGGGGGGGTCGACGGGAGGAACGAGCAGTACTTC. It specifies CASSLAGGVDGRNEQYF.

This clone was seen only once. The chain joins TRBV20-1 to TRBJ2-7; tentatively, D is TRBD1 (5 bases). This CDR3 is built from 11 residues. Trimming took 7 bases from V and 7 from J, leaving 14 bases between them. CDR1 and CDR2 (germline): DFQATT, SNEGSKA (reference sequence). The CDR3 bases are TGCAGTGGAAGGGGAAATGGGGAGCAGTACTTC. This codes for CSGRGNGEQYF.

This clone was seen a handful of times. The CDR3 DNA reads TGTGCCAGCAGTGAAGCAACAGGGATCGGTGGCTACACCTTC. Translating it yields CASSEATGIGGYTF. The chain combines TRBV6-1 with TRBJ1-2; TRBD1 is a possible D gene (6 bases). V lost 0 bases and J 7 bases, leaving 12 bases between the germline ends. CDR1 and CDR2 from the germline V gene are MNHNS and SASEGT. This CDR3 comprises 14 residues.

V and J are TRBV15 and TRBJ2-1, with 12 bases fitting TRBD2. CDR1 is LNHNV and CDR2 is YYDKDF in the germline V gene (reference sequence). The CDR3 has 18 residues. V was pared by 0 bases and J by 3 bases, with 6 bases of the junction left unmatched. The CDR3 DNA is TGTGCCACCAGCAGAGATAGGGCGACTAGCGGGGGCTACAATGAGCAGTTCTTC. As protein: CATSRDRATSGGYNEQFF.